What follows describes a single T cell receptor beta chain. The antigen remains unidentified. The PCR ran on 60 Vbeta and 13 Jbeta primers. The method was immunoSEQ multiplex PCR; TCRdb's version includes in-frame clones alone and lacks a portion of them. The table records about 98,000 clones, around 77% of them present only once. Germline CDR1 and CDR2: KGHSH and LQKENI. Unmatched junction bases numbered 1, after V lost 2 bases and J lost 1 base. CDR3 length: 15 residues. This sample is drawn from a study of cytomegalovirus exposure and HLA in healthy donors. The study, taken as a whole, reports: Trimming of TCR beta V- and J-genes showed a link, identified in a later analysis, to a missense DCLRE1C variant. It was reported that the classifier diagnosed cytomegalovirus status with high specificity and sensitivity in both the original and validation cohorts. The study labeled 150 to 200 TCR beta chains cytomegalovirus-associated.

The chain employs TRBV18 and TRBJ2-2; 7 nucleotides align to TRBD1. This clonotype originated in a male donor in good health and CMV-seropositive. Sequencing used PBMCs. The CDR3 coding sequence is TGTGCCAGCTCACCAGGACAGGAGAACACCGGGGAGCTGTTTTTT. Residues: CASSPGQENTGELFF. Full variable domain (outside the CDR3, taken from reference TRBV18 and TRBJ2-2): NAGVMQNPRHLVRRRGQEARLRCSPMKGHSHVYWYRQLPEEGLKFMVYLQKENIIDESGMPKERFSAEFPKEGPSILRIQQVVRGDSAAYFCASSPGQENTGELFFGEGSRLTVL.